This entry describes one T cell receptor beta chain. Trimming took 0 bases from V and 1 from J, leaving 8 bases between them. The CDR3 is 14 residues long. Germline values: CDR1 SGDLS, CDR2 YYNGEE. This entry comes from a study of PD-1 blockade in classical Hodgkin lymphoma. Sequencing used immunoSEQ multiplex PCR; TCRdb keeps in-frame clones, though not all of them. The sample records tens of thousands of clones, roughly 92% being singletons. Time point described: newly diagnosed, previously untreated cHL patient sample. The chain combines TRBV9 with TRBJ2-7, with D perhaps TRBD1 (6 bases). Source material: peripheral blood mononuclear cells (PBMCs). The TCR was taken from a human donor with classical Hodgkin lymphoma. The CDR3 reads CASSVEQGSYEQYF. CDR3 nucleotide sequence: TGTGCCAGCAGCGTAGAACAGGGTTCCTACGAGCAGTACTTC. Full variable domain (rest looked up from reference TRBV9 and TRBJ2-7): DSGVTQTPKHLITATGQRVTLRCSPRSGDLSVYWYQQSLDQGLQFLIQYYNGEERAKGNILERFSAQQFPDLHSELNLSSLELGDSALYFCASSVEQGSYEQYFGPGTRLTVT.